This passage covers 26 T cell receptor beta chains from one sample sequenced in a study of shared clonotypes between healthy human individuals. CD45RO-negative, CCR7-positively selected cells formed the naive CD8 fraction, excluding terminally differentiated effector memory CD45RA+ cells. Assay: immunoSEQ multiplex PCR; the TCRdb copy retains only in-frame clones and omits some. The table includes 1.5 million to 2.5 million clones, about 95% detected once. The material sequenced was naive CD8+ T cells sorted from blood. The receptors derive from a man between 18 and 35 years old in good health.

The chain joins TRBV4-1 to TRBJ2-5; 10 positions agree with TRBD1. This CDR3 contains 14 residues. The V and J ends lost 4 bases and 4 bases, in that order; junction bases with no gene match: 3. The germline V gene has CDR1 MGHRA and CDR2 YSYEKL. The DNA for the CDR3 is TGCGCCAGCAGCCGGGACAGGGGCGGAGAGACCCAGTACTTC. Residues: CASSRDRGGETQYF.

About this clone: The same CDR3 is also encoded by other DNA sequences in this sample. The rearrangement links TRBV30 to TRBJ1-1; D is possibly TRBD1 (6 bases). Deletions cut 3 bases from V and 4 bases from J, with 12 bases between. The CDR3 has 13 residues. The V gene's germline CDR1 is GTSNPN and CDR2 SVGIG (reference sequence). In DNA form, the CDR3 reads TGTGCCTGGAGCGCGGAAGGGGGCACTGAAGCTTTCTTT. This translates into CAWSAEGGTEAFF. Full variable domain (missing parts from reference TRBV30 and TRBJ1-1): SQTIHQWPATLVQPVGSPLSLECTVEGTSNPNLYWYRQAAGRGLQLLFYSVGIGQISSEVPQNLSASRPQDRQFILSSKKLLLSDSGFYLCAWSAEGGTEAFFGQGTRLTVV.

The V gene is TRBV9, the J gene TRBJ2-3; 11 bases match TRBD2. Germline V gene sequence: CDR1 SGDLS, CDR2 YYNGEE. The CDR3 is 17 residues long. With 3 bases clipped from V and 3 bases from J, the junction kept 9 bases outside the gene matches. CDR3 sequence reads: CASSAELAGAWTDTQYF. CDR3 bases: TGTGCCAGCAGCGCCGAACTAGCGGGAGCTTGGACAGATACGCAGTATTTT.

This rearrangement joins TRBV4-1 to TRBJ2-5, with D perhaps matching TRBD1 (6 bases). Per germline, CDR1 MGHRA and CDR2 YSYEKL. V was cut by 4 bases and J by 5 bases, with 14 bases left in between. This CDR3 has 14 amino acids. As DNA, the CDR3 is TGCGCCAGCAGCCCGGACAGTGAGGGGGAGACCCAGTACTTC. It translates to CASSPDSEGETQYF.

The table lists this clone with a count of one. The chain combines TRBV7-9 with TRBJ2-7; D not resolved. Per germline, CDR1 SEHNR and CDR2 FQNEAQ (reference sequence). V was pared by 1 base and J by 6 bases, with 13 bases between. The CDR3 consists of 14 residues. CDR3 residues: CASSLDNKLVEQYF. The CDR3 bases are TGTGCCAGCAGCTTAGATAACAAGCTGGTCGAGCAGTACTTC. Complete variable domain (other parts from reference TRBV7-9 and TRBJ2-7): DTGVSQNPRHKITKRGQNVTFRCDPISEHNRLYWYRQTLGQGPEFLTYFQNEAQLEKSRLLSDRFSAERPKGSFSTLEIQRTEQGDSAMYLCASSLDNKLVEQYFGPGTRLTVT.

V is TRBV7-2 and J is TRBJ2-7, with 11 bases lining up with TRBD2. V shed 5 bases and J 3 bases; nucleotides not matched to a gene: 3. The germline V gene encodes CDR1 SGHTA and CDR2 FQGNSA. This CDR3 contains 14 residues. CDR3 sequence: CASSITSGGYEQYF. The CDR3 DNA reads TGTGCCAGCAGCATAACTAGCGGGGGCTACGAGCAGTACTTC.

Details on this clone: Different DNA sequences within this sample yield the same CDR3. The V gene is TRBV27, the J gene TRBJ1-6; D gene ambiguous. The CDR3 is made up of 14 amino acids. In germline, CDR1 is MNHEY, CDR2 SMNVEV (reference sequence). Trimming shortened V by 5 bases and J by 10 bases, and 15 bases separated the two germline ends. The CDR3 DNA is TGTGCCAGCAGTCTCGTGGGGTCGGGATCACCCCTCCACTTT. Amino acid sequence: CASSLVGSGSPLHF.

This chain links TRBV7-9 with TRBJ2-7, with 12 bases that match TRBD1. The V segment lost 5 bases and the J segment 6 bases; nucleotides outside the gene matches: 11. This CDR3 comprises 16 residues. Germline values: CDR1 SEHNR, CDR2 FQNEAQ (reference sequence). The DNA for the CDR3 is TGTGCCAGCAGCCCTAGTTCCGGGACAGGGGGCGGCGAGCAGTACTTC. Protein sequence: CASSPSSGTGGGEQYF.

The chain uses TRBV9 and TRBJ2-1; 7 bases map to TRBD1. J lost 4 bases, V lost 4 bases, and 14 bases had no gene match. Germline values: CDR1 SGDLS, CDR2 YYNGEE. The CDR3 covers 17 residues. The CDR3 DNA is TGTGCCAGCAGCTCATGGGACAGCTCCAATCTTTACAATGAGCAGTTCTTC. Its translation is CASSSWDSSNLYNEQFF.

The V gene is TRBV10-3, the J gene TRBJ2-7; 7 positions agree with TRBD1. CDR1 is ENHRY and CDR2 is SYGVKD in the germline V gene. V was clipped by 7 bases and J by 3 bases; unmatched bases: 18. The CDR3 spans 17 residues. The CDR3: CAITPFVGLGTVYEQYF. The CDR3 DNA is TGTGCCATCACACCGTTTGTAGGACTCGGGACAGTCTACGAGCAGTACTTC.

DNA for the CDR3: TGTGCCAGCAGCAGTAGCGGGAGGGCCGTTGCAGAGACCCAGTACTTC. This gives the protein CASSSSGRAVAETQYF. The chain carries TRBV7-9 and TRBJ2-5; 11 bases align to TRBD2. With 5 bases clipped from V and 4 bases from J, the junction kept 9 bases outside the gene matches. This CDR3 has 16 residues. From germline, CDR1 is SEHNR and CDR2 FQNEAQ (reference sequence).

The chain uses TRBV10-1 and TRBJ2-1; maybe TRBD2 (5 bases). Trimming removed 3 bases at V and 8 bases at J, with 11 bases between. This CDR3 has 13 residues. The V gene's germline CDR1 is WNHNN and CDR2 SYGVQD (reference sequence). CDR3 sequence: CASSDPSIDEQFF. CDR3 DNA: TGCGCCAGCAGTGATCCTAGCATCGATGAGCAGTTCTTC.

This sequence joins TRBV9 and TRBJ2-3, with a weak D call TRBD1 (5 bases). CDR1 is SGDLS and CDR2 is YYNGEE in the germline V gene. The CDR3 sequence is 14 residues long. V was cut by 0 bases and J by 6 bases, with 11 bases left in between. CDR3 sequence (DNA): TGTGCCAGCAGCGTAGAGGTGACAGCTGATACGCAGTATTTT. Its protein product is CASSVEVTADTQYF.

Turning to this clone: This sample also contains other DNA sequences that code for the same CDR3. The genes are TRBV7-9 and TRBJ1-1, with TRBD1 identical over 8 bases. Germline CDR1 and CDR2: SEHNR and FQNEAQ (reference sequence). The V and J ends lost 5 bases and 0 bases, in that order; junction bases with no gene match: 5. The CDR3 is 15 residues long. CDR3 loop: CASSPGQGVNTEAFF. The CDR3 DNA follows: TGTGCCAGCAGCCCCGGACAGGGCGTGAACACTGAAGCTTTCTTT.

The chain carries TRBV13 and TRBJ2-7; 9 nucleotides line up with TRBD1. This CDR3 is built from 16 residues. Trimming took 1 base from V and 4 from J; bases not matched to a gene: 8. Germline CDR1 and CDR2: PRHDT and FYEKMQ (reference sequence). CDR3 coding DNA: TGTGCCAGCAGCTTAGCCACCGGGACAGGGAGTTACGAGCAGTACTTC. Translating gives CASSLATGTGSYEQYF.

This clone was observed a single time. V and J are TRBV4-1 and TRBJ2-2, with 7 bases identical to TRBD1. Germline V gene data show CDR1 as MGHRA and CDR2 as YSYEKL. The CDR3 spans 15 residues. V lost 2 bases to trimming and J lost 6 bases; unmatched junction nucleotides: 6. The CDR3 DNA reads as TGCGCCAGCAGCCAAATGGGACAGTGGTCCGGGGAGCTGTTTTTT. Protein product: CASSQMGQWSGELFF.

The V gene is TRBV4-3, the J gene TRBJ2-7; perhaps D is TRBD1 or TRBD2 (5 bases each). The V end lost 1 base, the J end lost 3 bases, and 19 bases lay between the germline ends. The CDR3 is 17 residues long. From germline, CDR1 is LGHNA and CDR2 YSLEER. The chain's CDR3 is CASSQGLEGYQRYEQYF. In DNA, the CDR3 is TGCGCCAGCAGCCAAGGGCTAGAGGGGTACCAACGCTACGAGCAGTACTTC.

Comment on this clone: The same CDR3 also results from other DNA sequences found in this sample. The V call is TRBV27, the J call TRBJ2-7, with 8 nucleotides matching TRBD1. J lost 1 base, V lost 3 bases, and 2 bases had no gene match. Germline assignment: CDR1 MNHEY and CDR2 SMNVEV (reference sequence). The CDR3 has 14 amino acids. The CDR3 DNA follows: TGTGCCAGCAGTTTCGGGACAGGATCCTACGAGCAGTACTTC. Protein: CASSFGTGSYEQYF.

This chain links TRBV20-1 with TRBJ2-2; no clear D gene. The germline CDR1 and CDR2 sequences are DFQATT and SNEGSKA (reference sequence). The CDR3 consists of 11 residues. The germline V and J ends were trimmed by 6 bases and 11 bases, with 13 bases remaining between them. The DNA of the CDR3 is TGCAGTGCCCGCATGGTAAACGAGCTGTTTTTT. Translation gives CSARMVNELFF.

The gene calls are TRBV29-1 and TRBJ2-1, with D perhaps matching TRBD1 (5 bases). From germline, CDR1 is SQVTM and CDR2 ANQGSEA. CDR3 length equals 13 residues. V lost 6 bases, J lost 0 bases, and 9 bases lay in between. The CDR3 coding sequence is TGCAGCGTACACAGGAGCTCCTACAATGAGCAGTTCTTC. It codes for CSVHRSSYNEQFF.

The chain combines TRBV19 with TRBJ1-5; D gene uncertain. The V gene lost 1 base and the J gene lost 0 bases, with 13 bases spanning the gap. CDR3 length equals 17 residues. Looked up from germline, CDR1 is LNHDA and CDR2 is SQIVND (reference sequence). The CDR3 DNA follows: TGTGCCAGTAGTATAGTCTTGACGGCTACTAGCAATCAGCCCCAGCATTTT. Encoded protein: CASSIVLTATSNQPQHF. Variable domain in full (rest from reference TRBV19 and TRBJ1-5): DGGITQSPKYLFRKEGQNVTLSCEQNLNHDAMYWYRQDPGQGLRLIYYSQIVNDFQKGDIAEGYSVSREKKESFPLTVTSAQKNPTAFYLCASSIVLTATSNQPQHFGDGTRLSIL.

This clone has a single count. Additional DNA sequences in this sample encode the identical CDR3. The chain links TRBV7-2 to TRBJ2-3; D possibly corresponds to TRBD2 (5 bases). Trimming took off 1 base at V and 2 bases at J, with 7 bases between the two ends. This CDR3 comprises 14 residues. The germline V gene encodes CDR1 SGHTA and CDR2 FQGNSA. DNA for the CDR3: TGTGCCAGCAGCTTAGAAGCGGCCACAGATACGCAGTATTTT. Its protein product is CASSLEAATDTQYF.

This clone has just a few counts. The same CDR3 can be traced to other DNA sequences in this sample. The CDR3 sequence: CASSYGGGYGYTF. In DNA, the CDR3 is TGTGCCAGCAGTTACGGGGGTGGCTATGGCTACACCTTC. V is TRBV6-5 and J is TRBJ1-2; D might be TRBD1 (5 bases). V gave up 2 bases and J gave up 4 bases, with 8 bases separating them. In germline, CDR1 is MNHEY, CDR2 SVGAGI. This CDR3 has 13 residues.

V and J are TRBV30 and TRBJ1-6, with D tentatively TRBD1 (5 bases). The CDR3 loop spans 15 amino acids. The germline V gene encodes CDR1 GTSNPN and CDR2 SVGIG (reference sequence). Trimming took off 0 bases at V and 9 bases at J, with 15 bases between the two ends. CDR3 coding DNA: TGTGCCTGGAGTGTTACGATAGGGGTGGGTTCACCCCTCCACTTT. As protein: CAWSVTIGVGSPLHF.

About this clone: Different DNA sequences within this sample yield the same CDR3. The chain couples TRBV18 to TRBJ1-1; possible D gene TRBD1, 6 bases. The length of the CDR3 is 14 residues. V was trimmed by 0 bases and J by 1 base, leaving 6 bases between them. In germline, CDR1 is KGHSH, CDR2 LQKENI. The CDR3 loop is CASSPPGANTEAFF. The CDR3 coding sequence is TGTGCCAGCTCACCACCGGGGGCGAACACTGAAGCTTTCTTT.

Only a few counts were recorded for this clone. The CDR3 DNA reads as TGTGCCAGCAGCTCATGGCAGGGAGTAAACTATGGCTACACCTTC. As protein: CASSSWQGVNYGYTF. J is TRBJ1-2 and V is TRBV11-2, with D possibly matching TRBD1 (5 bases). The germline V and J ends were trimmed by 4 bases and 2 bases, with 14 bases remaining between them. The germline CDR1 and CDR2 sequences are SGHAT and FQNNGV. CDR3 length: 15 amino acids. Based on the CDR3 plus reference TRBV11-2 and TRBJ1-2, the full variable domain is EAGVAQSPRYKIIEKRQSVAFWCNPISGHATLYWYQQILGQGPKLLIQFQNNGVVDDSQLPKDRFSAERLKGVDSTLKIQPAKLEDSAVYLCASSSWQGVNYGYTFGSGTRLTVV.